The clone carrying this T cell receptor (beta chain) was counted a single time. The data stem from a study of blood T cell repertoires in COVID-19. The germline gives CDR1 SNHLY, CDR2 FYNNEI. There are 13 residues in the CDR3. J was trimmed by 7 bases and V by 8 bases; bases with no gene match: 7. As originally analysed: Reference gene primers were amplified, and this amplification served to estimate nucleated cell counts. Measured with immunoSEQ multiplex PCR; TCRdb has only the in-frame clones, and not every one. From that table come the V and J calls and clone size; the DNA was used to work out D and trimming. Of about 77,000 clones in the sample, 80% were seen once.

Sequencing was performed on peripheral blood. This sequence originates from a woman in her 70s with acute or convalescent COVID-19. The chain couples TRBV2 to TRBJ2-3, with 9 bases fitting TRBD2. This CDR3 is CASSQAGGNTQYF. CDR3 DNA sequence: TGTGCCAGCTCTCAAGCGGGGGGAAATACGCAGTATTTT.